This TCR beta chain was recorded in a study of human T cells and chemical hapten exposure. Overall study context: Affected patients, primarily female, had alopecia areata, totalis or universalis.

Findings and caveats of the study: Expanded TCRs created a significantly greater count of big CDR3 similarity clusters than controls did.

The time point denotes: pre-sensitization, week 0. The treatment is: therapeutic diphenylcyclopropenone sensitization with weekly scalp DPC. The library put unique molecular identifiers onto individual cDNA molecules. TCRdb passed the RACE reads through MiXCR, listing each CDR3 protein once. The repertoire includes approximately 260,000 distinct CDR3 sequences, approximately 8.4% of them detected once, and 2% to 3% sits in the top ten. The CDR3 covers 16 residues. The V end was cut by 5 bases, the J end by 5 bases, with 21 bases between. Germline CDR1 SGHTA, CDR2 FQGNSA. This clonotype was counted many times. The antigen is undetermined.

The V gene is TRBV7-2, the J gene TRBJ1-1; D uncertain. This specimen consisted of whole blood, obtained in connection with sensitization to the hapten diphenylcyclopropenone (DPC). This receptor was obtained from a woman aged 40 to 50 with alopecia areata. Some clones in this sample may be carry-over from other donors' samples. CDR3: CASSHSSGRTRTEAFF. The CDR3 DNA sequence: TGTGCCAGCAGCCATTCTAGTGGGCGGACTAGAACTGAAGCTTTCTTT.